Below, 14 T cell receptor beta chains from the same sample are listed, as sequenced in a study of T cells after yellow fever vaccination. TCRdb passed the 5' RACE reads through MiXCR, listing each CDR3 protein once. This repertoire shows 150,000 to 200,000 distinct CDR3 sequences, 11% found once; its top ten account for 35% to 40%. The starting material was CD8+ T cells sorted from PBMCs, obtained 15 days after the yellow fever booster vaccination. All receptors derive from a man aged 18 to 30 who received the YFV17D yellow fever vaccine.

The table lists this clonotype with a few counts. The chain recombines TRBV5-4 with TRBJ2-7; TRBD1 agrees at 10 bases. V trimming: 0 bases; J trimming: 4 bases; junction bases outside the gene matches: 7. The CDR3 contains 16 residues. CDR1 SGHNT and CDR2 YYREEE come from the germline V gene (reference sequence). CDR3 coding DNA: TGTGCCAGCAGCTTGGTATGGGGACAGGGGTATTACGAGCAGTACTTC. Its protein is CASSLVWGQGYYEQYF.

This clonotype was detected ten times or more. The chain has TRBV20-1 and TRBJ2-7; D is ambiguous. Germline V gene data show CDR1 as DFQATT and CDR2 as SNEGSKA (reference sequence). V gave up 5 bases and J gave up 0 bases, with 14 bases separating them. The CDR3 length is 14 residues. CDR3 amino acids: CSASGEESSYEQYF. DNA of the CDR3: TGCAGTGCTTCGGGCGAGGAAAGCTCCTACGAGCAGTACTTC.

At least ten counts were recorded for this clonotype. The CDR3 nucleotides read TGCGCCAGCAGCCCAAGGGGTACGAACACTGAAGCTTTCTTT. Amino acid sequence: CASSPRGTNTEAFF. This chain connects TRBV4-3 to TRBJ1-1; D possibly corresponds to TRBD1 (5 bases). The CDR3 has 14 amino acids. Germline CDR1 reads LGHNA; CDR2 reads YSLEER. Between the trimmed V and J ends, which lost 4 bases and 1 base, there was a span of 10 bases.

V and J are TRBV13 and TRBJ1-2; 9 bases are a match to TRBD1. Germline V gene sequence: CDR1 PRHDT, CDR2 FYEKMQ (reference sequence). V lost 5 bases, J lost 2 bases, and 6 bases stayed unmatched. The CDR3 sequence is 15 residues long. The CDR3 reads CASSPRDRENYGYTF. The CDR3 nucleotides read TGTGCCAGCAGCCCCCGGGACAGGGAGAACTATGGCTACACCTTC.

This clonotype has a handful of counts. This chain joins TRBV7-9 and TRBJ1-4; 7 nucleotides line up with TRBD1. This CDR3 comprises 17 residues. V was clipped by 1 base and J by 5 bases; unmatched bases: 10. Germline values: CDR1 SEHNR, CDR2 FQNEAQ (reference sequence). This chain's CDR3 is CASSLVPVQGRNEKLFF. CDR3 bases: TGTGCCAGCAGCTTAGTACCGGTACAGGGGAGGAATGAAAAACTGTTTTTT.

The chain employs TRBV7-9 and TRBJ1-1, with D possibly TRBD1 on 5 matching bases. CDR1 SEHNR and CDR2 FQNEAQ come from the germline V gene (reference sequence). Trimming pared 0 bases from V and 3 bases from J, leaving 11 bases between. CDR3 length equals 15 residues. The CDR3 coding sequence is TGTGCCAGCAGCTTAGCGGTTGCAGGGTACACTGAAGCTTTCTTT. Translating gives CASSLAVAGYTEAFF. The whole variable domain, filled in from reference TRBV7-9 and TRBJ1-1, reads DTGVSQNPRHKITKRGQNVTFRCDPISEHNRLYWYRQTLGQGPEFLTYFQNEAQLEKSRLLSDRFSAERPKGSFSTLEIQRTEQGDSAMYLCASSLAVAGYTEAFFGQGTRLTVV.

The V call is TRBV28, the J call TRBJ1-5; D call uncertain. Germline CDR1 MDHEN, CDR2 SYDVKM. V was clipped by 7 bases and J by 0 bases, with 10 bases between them. This CDR3 has 14 residues. DNA for the CDR3: TGTGCCAGCACCTCCCCGCTTAGCAATCAGCCCCAGCATTTT. Amino acids: CASTSPLSNQPQHF. The full variable domain, rest sourced from reference TRBV28 and TRBJ1-5, is DVKVTQSSRYLVKRTGEKVFLECVQDMDHENMFWYRQDPGLGLRLIYFSYDVKMKEKGDIPEGYSVSREKKERFSLILESASTNQTSMYLCASTSPLSNQPQHFGDGTRLSIL.

The chain recombines TRBV5-1 with TRBJ1-4; 10 bases are a match to TRBD1. V dropped 0 bases and J dropped 8; count of bases not matched to a gene: 16. The CDR3 is 19 amino acids. CDR1 is SGHRS and CDR2 is YFSETQ in the germline V gene. The DNA of the CDR3 is TGCGCCAGCAGCTTGGGGCATACCGGGACAGGGGCCCTTAACGAAAAACTGTTTTTT. Translation gives CASSLGHTGTGALNEKLFF. The variable domain in full, completed from reference TRBV5-1 and TRBJ1-4, reads KAGVTQTPRYLIKTRGQQVTLSCSPISGHRSVSWYQQTPGQGLQFLFEYFSETQRNKGNFPGRFSGRQFSNSRSEMNVSTLELGDSALYLCASSLGHTGTGALNEKLFFGSGTQLSVL.

The rearrangement uses TRBV7-2 and TRBJ2-2, with D unclear. V was shortened by 1 base and J by 1 base, with 10 bases between the two germline ends. The CDR3 has 16 amino acids. The germline V gene encodes CDR1 SGHTA and CDR2 FQGNSA. The CDR3 DNA is TGTGCCAGCAGCTTAGGGGTCGGTCTGAACACCGGGGAGCTGTTTTTT. Its protein is CASSLGVGLNTGELFF. The variable domain in full, with the rest retrieved from reference TRBV7-2 and TRBJ2-2, is GAGVSQSPSNKVTEKGKDVELRCDPISGHTALYWYRQSLGQGLEFLIYFQGNSAPDKSGLPSDRFSAERTGGSVSTLTIQRTQQEDSAVYLCASSLGVGLNTGELFFGEGSRLTVL.

The chain carries TRBV5-6 and TRBJ2-2, with no clear D. CDR3 size: 16 residues. The germline V and J ends were trimmed by 4 bases and 0 bases, with 13 bases remaining between them. CDR1 SGHDT and CDR2 YYEEEE come from the germline V gene. Written as DNA, the CDR3 is TGTGCCAGCAGCCCTAGAACAGCCTCGAACACCGGGGAGCTGTTTTTT. Protein: CASSPRTASNTGELFF.

The chain combines TRBV12-3 or TRBV12-4 with TRBJ1-2; 7 bases are a match to TRBD1. The CDR3 totals 14 residues. V gave up 5 bases and J gave up 4 bases; unmatched junction bases: 7. CDR3 region: CASSITGTVYGYTF. For the CDR3, the DNA is TGTGCCAGCAGTATCACCGGGACAGTCTATGGCTACACCTTC.

In its sample, this clonotype was seen a few times. The rearrangement joins TRBV11-1 to TRBJ2-7; D assignment may be TRBD1 or TRBD2 (5 bases each). V was clipped by 1 base and J by 2 bases, with 12 bases between them. Germline lookup yields CDR1 SGHAT and CDR2 FQDESV (reference sequence). The CDR3 consists of 15 residues. CDR3 coding DNA: TGTGCCAGCAGCTTAGATGGGCAGGGAGCCTACGAGCAGTACTTC. This gives the protein CASSLDGQGAYEQYF.

The chain joins TRBV5-4 to TRBJ2-6; perhaps TRBD2 as D (5 bases). The CDR3 length is 16 residues. The germline V gene encodes CDR1 SGHNT and CDR2 YYREEE (reference sequence). Between the trimmed V and J ends, which lost 0 bases and 0 bases, there was a span of 7 bases. The chain's CDR3 is CASSLDGISGANVLTF. As DNA, the CDR3 is TGTGCCAGCAGCTTGGACGGGATCTCTGGGGCCAACGTCCTGACTTTC.

This rearrangement joins TRBV29-1 to TRBJ2-4; D ambiguous. Trimming took off 6 bases at V and 8 bases at J, with 11 bases between the two ends. Looked up from germline, CDR1 is SQVTM and CDR2 is ANQGSEA. The CDR3 runs to 11 residues. In nucleotides, the CDR3 is TGCAGCGTCGGTCTCCGACACATTCAGTACTTC. This codes for CSVGLRHIQYF.